This T cell receptor beta chain emerged from a study of preoperative IRX-2 immunotherapy in early breast cancer. Clones were sequenced by immunoSEQ multiplex PCR, and TCRdb holds only the in-frame ones, with some missing. The sample gives roughly 30,000 clones, roughly 80% of which show up once; approximately 2.7% is in the top ten. The sample's treatment: preoperative locoregional IRX-2 cytokine immunotherapy. Samples came from a phase Ib trial of preoperative locoregional IRX-2 cytokine immunotherapy. This CDR3 is built from 13 residues. Germline CDR1 and CDR2: KGHSH and LQKENI. V shed 3 bases and J shed 7 bases, with 7 bases lying between them.

J is TRBJ1-6 and V is TRBV18; D is undetermined. The receptor's source is a human donor with breast cancer. Sequenced here: lymph node tissue, sampled from a patient treated with IRX-2 immunotherapy. CDR3 DNA sequence: TGTGCCAGCTCACCCGACGGAAATTCACCCCTCCACTTT. Translating gives CASSPDGNSPLHF.